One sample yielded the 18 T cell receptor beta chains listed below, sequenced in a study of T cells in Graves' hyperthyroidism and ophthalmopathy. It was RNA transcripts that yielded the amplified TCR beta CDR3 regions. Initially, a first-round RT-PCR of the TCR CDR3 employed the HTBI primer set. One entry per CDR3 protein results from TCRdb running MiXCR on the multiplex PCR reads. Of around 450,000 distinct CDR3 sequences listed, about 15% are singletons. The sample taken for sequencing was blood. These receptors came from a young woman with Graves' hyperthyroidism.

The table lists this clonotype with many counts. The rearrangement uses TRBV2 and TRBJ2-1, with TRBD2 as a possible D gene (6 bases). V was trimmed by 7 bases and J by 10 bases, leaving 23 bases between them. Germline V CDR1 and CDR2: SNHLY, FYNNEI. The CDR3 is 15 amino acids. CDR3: CASISGRDVVGEQFF. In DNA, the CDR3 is TGTGCCAGCATCTCCGGGAGAGACGTCGTCGGCGAGCAGTTCTTC.

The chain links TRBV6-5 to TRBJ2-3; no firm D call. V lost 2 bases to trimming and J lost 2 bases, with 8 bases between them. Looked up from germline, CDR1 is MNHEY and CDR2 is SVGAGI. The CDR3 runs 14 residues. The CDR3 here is CASSYPGTTDTQYF. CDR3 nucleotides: TGTGCCAGCAGTTACCCAGGCACCACAGATACGCAGTATTTT.

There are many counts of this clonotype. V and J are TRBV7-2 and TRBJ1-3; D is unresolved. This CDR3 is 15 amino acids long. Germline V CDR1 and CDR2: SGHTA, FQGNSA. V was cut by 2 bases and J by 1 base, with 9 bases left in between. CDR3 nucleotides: TGTGCCAGCAGCTTAAACGGGGTTTCTGGAAACACCATATATTTT. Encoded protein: CASSLNGVSGNTIYF.

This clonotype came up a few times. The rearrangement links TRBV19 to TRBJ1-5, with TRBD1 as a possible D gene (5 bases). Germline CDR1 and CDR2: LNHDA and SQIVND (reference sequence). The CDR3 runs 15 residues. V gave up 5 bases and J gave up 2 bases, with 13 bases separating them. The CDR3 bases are TGTGCCAGTAGTCAAGGGGACGGGGGCAATCAGCCCCAGCATTTT. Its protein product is CASSQGDGGNQPQHF.

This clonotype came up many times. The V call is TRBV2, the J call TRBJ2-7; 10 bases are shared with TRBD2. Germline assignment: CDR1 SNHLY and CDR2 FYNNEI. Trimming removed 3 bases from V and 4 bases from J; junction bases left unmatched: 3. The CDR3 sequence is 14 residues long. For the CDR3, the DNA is TGTGCCAGCAGTGAGATTAGCGGGAGGTACGAGCAGTACTTC. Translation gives CASSEISGRYEQYF.

The CDR3 region has the DNA TGTGCCAGCAGCTTCGACAGGATATTCTATACCTACACCTTC. This codes for CASSFDRIFYTYTF. J is TRBJ1-2 and V is TRBV7-9, with a possible D match to TRBD1 (6 bases). This CDR3 contains 14 residues. V was clipped by 3 bases and J by 10 bases, with 18 bases between them. The germline V gene has CDR1 SEHNR and CDR2 FQNEAQ (reference sequence).

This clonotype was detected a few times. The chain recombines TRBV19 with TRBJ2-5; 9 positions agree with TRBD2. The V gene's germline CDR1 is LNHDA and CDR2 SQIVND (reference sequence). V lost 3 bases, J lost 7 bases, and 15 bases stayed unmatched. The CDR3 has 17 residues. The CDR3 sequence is CASSIGGTSGPQGTQYF. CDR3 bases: TGTGCCAGTAGTATCGGGGGTACTAGCGGGCCTCAGGGGACCCAGTACTTC.

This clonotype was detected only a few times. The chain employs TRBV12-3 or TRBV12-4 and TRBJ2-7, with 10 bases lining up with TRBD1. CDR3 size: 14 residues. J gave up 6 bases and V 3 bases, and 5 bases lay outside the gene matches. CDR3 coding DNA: TGTGCCAGCAGTTTCCCTGACAGGGGGCGCGAGCAGTACTTC. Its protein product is CASSFPDRGREQYF.

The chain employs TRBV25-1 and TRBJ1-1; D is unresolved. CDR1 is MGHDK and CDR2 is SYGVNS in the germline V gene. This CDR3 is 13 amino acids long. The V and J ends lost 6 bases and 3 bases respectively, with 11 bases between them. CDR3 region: CASRSPGYTEAFF. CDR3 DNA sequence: TGTGCCAGCAGATCGCCCGGTTACACTGAAGCTTTCTTT.

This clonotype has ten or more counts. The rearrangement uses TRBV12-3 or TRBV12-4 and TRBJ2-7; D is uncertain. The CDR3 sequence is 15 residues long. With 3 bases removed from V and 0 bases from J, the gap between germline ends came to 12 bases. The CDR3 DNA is TGTGCCAGCAGTTTTAGGTTGGCACTCTCCTACGAGCAGTACTTC. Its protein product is CASSFRLALSYEQYF.

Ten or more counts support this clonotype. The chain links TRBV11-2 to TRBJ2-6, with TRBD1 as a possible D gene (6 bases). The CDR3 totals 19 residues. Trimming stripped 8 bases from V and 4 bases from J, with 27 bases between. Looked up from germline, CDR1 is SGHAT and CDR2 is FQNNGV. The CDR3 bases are TGTGCCAGCGGATATGGCGATGCGGTCAGGGGTGGCGGGGCCAACGTCCTGACTTTC. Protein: CASGYGDAVRGGGANVLTF. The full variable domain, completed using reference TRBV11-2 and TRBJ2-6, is EAGVAQSPRYKIIEKRQSVAFWCNPISGHATLYWYQQILGQGPKLLIQFQNNGVVDDSQLPKDRFSAERLKGVDSTLKIQPAKLEDSAVYLCASGYGDAVRGGGANVLTFGAGSRLTVL.

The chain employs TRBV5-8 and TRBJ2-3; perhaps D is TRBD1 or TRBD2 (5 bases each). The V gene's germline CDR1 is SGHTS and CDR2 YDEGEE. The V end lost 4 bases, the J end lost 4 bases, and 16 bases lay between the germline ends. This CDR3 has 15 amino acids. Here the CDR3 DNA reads TGTGCCAGCAGCCAATCCGGGACCGGGGCAGATACGCAGTATTTT. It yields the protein CASSQSGTGADTQYF.

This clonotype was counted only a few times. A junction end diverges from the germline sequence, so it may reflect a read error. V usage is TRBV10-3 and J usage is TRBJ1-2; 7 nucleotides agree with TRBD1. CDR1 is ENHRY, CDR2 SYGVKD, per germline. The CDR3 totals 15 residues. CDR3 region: CAIGESVQGNYGYTF. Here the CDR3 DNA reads TGTGCCATCGGTGAGTCGGTACAGGGGAACTATGGCTACACCTTC.

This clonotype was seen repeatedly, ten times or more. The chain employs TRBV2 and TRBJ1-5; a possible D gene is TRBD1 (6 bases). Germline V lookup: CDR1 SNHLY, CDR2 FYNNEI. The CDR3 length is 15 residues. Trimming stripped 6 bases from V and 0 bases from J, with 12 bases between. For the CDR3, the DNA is TGTGCCAGCAGCGAACTACAGGGTAGCAATCAGCCCCAGCATTTT. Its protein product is CASSELQGSNQPQHF.

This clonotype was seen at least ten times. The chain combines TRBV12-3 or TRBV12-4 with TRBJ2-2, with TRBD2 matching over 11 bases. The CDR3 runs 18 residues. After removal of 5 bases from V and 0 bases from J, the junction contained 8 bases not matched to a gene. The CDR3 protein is CASSRPTSGNPNTGELFF. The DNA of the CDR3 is TGTGCCAGCAGTAGACCGACTAGCGGGAATCCGAACACCGGGGAGCTGTTTTTT.

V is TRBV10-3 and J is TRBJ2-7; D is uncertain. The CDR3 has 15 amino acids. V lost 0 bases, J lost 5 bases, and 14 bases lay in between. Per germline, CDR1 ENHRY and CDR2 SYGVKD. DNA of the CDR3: TGTGCCATCAGTGAGTCGGGCAGCGCCCTAGACGAGCAGTACTTC. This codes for CAISESGSALDEQYF.

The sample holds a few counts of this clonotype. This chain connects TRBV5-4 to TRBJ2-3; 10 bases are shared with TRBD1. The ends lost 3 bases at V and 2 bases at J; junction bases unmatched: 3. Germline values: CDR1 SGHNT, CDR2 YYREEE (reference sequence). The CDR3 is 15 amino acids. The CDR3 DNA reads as TGTGCCAGCAGCTGGGGGACAGGGGACACAGATACGCAGTATTTT. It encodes CASSWGTGDTDTQYF.

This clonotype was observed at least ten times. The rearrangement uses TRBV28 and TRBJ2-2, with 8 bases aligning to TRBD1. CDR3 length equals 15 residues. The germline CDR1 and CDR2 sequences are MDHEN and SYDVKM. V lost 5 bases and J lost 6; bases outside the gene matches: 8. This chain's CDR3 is CASSPPRTGPGELFF. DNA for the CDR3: TGTGCCAGCAGTCCTCCCCGGACAGGGCCCGGGGAGCTGTTTTTT. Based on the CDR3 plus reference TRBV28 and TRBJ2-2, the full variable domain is DVKVTQSSRYLVKRTGEKVFLECVQDMDHENMFWYRQDPGLGLRLIYFSYDVKMKEKGDIPEGYSVSREKKERFSLILESASTNQTSMYLCASSPPRTGPGELFFGEGSRLTVL.